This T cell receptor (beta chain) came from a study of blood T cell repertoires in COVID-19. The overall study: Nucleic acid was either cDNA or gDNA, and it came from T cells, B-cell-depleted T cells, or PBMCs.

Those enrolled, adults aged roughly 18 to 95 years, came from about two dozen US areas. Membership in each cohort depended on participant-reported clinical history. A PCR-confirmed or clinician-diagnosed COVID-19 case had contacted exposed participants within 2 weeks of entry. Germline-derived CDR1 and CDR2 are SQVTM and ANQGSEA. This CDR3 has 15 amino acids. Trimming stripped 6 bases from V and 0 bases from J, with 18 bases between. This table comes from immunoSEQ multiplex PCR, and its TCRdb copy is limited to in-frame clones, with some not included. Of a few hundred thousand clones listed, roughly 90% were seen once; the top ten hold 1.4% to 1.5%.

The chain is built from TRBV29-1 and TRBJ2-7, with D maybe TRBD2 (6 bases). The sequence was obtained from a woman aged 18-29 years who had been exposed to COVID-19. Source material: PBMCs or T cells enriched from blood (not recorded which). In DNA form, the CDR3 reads TGCAGCGTCCTTAAGGGACTTCTAGGCTCCTACGAGCAGTACTTC. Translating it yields CSVLKGLLGSYEQYF.